This T cell receptor beta chain was captured by sequencing in a study of cytomegalovirus exposure and HLA in healthy donors. Whole-study results and caveats: TCR beta chains numbering under 200 were designated cytomegalovirus-associated. One variant, a missense change in DCLRE1C, was linked in a later analysis to TCR beta V- and J-gene trimming.

Nominally healthy donors were sampled, though unrecorded immune exposures were likely. Worth noting for this clone: Its antigen is not known.

A multiplex PCR was run with 60 Vbeta primers and 13 Jbeta primers. Assay: immunoSEQ multiplex PCR; the TCRdb copy retains only in-frame clones and omits some. The data hold more than 150,000 clones, with around three quarters observed a single time. The CDR3 is 15 amino acids. Germline trimming cut 2 bases from V and 0 bases from J; bases unmatched to any gene: 2. CDR1 SGHDT and CDR2 YYEEEE come from the germline V gene. This TCR was recovered from a boy aged 5-17 years in good health and CMV-seronegative. The specimen was PBMCs. J is TRBJ1-1 and V is TRBV5-6; 9 bases line up with TRBD1. The CDR3 DNA reads TGTGCCAGCAGCTTAAGGGACAGGGTGAACACTGAAGCTTTCTTT. It codes for CASSLRDRVNTEAFF. The entire variable domain, with the rest obtained from reference TRBV5-6 and TRBJ1-1, is as follows: DAGVTQSPTHLIKTRGQQVTLRCSPKSGHDTVSWYQQALGQGPQFIFQYYEEEERQRGNFPDRFSGHQFPNYSSELNVNALLLGDSALYLCASSLRDRVNTEAFFGQGTRLTVV.